This TCR beta chain was observed in a study of a mutant IDH1 vaccine in newly diagnosed glioma. The protocol was immunoSEQ multiplex PCR, while the TCRdb copy is restricted to in-frame clones and leaves out a portion. The sample records tens of thousands of clones, around 82% being singletons. Time point given: baseline, week 1 (first vaccination visit). Treatment denoted: pre-vaccination baseline after standard-of-care therapy. The TCR was taken from a woman between 50 and 59 years old with glioma. This specimen was PBMCs, taken from a glioma patient treated with radiotherapy, temozolomide or both.

The chain's CDR3 is CASSRTSGGLGYNEQFF. The CDR3 DNA follows: TGTGCCAGTAGCAGGACTAGCGGGGGGCTGGGGTACAATGAGCAGTTCTTC. The chain links TRBV19 to TRBJ2-1; 14 bases map to TRBD2. After removal of 6 bases from V and 4 bases from J, the junction contained 8 bases not matched to a gene. The CDR3 runs 17 residues. From germline, CDR1 is LNHDA and CDR2 SQIVND (reference sequence).